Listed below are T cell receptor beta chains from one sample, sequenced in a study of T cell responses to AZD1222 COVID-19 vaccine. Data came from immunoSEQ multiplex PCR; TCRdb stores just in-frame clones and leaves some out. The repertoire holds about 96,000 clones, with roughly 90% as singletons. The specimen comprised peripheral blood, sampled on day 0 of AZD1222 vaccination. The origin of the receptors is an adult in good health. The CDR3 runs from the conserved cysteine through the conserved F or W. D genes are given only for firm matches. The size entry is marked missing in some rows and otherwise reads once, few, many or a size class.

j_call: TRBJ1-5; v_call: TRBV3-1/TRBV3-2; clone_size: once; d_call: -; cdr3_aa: CASSQDPYLPQHF; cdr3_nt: TGTGCCAGCAGCCAAGACCCCTATTTGCCCCAGCATTTT
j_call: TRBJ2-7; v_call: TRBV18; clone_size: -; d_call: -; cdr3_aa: CASSPPTAYEQYF; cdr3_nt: TGTGCCAGCTCACCCCCCACAGCCTACGAGCAGTACTTC
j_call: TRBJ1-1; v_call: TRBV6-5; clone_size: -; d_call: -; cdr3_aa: CASRIRVTEAFF; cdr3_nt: TGTGCCAGCAGAATCAGGGTCACTGAAGCTTTCTTT
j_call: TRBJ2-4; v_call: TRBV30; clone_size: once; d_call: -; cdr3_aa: CAWCQGGKNIQYF; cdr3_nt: TGTGCCTGGTGTCAGGGCGGGAAAAACATTCAGTACTTC
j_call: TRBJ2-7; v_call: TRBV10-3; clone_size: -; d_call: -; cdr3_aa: CAISESAYEQYF; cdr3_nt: TGTGCCATCAGTGAGTCGGCCTACGAGCAGTACTTC
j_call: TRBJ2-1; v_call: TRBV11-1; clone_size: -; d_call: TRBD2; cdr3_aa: CASSLVGRGSEQFF; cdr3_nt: TGTGCCAGCAGCTTAGTCGGGAGGGGTAGTGAGCAGTTCTTC
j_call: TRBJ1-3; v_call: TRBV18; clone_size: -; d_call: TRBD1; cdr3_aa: CASASQGTGSFGNTIYF; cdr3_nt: TGTGCCAGCGCTAGCCAGGGGACAGGGTCCTTTGGAAACACCATATATTTT
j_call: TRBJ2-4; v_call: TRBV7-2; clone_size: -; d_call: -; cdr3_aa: CASSFLRLAKNIQYF; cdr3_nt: TGTGCCAGCAGCTTCCTCAGGCTAGCCAAAAACATTCAGTACTTC
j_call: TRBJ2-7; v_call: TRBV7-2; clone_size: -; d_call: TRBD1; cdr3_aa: CASSNRQGSGNEQYF; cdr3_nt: TGTGCCAGCAGCAACCGACAGGGCTCTGGGAACGAGCAGTACTTC
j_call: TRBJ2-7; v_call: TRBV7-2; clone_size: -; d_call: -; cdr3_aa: CASSFLGVPYEQYF; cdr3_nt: TGTGCCAGCAGCTTCCTAGGGGTCCCCTACGAGCAGTACTTC
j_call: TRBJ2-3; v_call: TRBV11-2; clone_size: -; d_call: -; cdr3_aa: CASSPPSQDTQYF; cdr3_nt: TGTGCCAGCAGCCCTCCGAGCCAGGATACGCAGTATTTT
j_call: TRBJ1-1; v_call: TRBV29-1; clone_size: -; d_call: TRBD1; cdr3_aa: CSGETGVGTEAFF; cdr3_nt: TGCAGCGGGGAGACAGGGGTGGGCACTGAAGCTTTCTTT
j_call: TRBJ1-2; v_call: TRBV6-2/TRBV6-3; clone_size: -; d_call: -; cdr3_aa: CASSYPGPFRGYTF; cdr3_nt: TGTGCCAGCAGTTACCCAGGGCCCTTCCGGGGCTACACCTTC
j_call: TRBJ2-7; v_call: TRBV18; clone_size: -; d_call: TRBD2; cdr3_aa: CASSPAGLAAYEQYF; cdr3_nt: TGTGCCAGCTCCCCCGCGGGACTAGCGGCCTACGAGCAGTACTTC
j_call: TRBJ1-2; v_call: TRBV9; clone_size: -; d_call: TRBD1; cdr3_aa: CASSVGTGIFPNYGYTF; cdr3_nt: TGTGCCAGCAGCGTAGGGACAGGTATATTCCCCAACTATGGCTACACCTTC
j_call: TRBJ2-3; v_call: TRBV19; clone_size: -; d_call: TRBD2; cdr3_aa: CASTPSGSPADTQYF; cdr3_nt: TGTGCCAGTACCCCGAGCGGGAGTCCCGCAGATACGCAGTATTTT
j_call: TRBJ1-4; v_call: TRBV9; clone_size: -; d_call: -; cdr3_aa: CASSVEDINEKLFF; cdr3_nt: TGTGCCAGCAGCGTAGAGGACATTAATGAAAAACTGTTTTTT
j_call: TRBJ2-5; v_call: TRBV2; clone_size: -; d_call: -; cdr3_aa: CASSYLGMGETQYF; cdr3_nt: TGTGCCAGCAGCTATCTGGGGATGGGAGAGACCCAGTACTTC
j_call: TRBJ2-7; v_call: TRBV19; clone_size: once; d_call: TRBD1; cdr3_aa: CASSDRVTTYEQYF; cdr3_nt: TGTGCCAGTTCCGACAGGGTAACGACCTACGAGCAGTACTTC
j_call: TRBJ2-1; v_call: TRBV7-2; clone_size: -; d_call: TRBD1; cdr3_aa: CASSLVGQGGSRSYNEQFF; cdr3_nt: TGTGCCAGCAGCTTAGTGGGACAGGGAGGTTCTAGGTCCTACAATGAGCAGTTCTTC
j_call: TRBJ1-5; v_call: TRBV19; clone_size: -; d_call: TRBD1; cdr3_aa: CASSVGQGAGQPQHF; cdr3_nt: TGTGCCAGTAGTGTTGGACAGGGGGCCGGTCAGCCCCAGCATTTT
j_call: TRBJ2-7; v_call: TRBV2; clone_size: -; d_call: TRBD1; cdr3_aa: CASRDWTGFGEQYF; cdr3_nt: TGTGCCAGCAGGGACTGGACAGGGTTCGGCGAGCAGTACTTC
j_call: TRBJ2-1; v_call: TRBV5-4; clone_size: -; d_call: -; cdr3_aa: CASSSRRGGNEQFF; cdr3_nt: TGTGCCAGCAGCTCTAGGAGGGGGGGCAATGAGCAGTTCTTC
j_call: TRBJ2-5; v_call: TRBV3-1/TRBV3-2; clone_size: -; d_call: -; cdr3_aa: CAAGRGGETQYF; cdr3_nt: TGTGCCGCGGGCAGAGGAGGGGAGACCCAGTACTTC
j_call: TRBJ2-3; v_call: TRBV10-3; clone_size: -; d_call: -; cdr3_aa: CAGGTESTDTQYF; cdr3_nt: TGTGCCGGGGGGACGGAGAGCACAGATACGCAGTATTTT
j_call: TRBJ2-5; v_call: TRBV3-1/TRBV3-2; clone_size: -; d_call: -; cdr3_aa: CASSQLGGGQETQYF; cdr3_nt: TGTGCCAGCAGCCAATTGGGGGGAGGCCAAGAGACCCAGTACTTC
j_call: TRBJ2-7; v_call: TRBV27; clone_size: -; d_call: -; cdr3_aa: CASSPWTGSGEQYF; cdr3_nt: TGTGCCAGCAGTCCCTGGACGGGATCGGGGGAGCAGTACTTC
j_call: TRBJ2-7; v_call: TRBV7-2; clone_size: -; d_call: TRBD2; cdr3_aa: CASSFTGTSGVAVYEQYF; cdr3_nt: TGTGCCAGCAGCTTCACCGGGACTAGCGGAGTCGCAGTCTACGAGCAGTACTTC
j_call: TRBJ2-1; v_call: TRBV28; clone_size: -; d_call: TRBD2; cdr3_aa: CASSPGTSGRSYNEQFF; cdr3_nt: TGTGCCAGCAGCCCCGGGACTAGCGGCAGGAGCTACAATGAGCAGTTCTTC
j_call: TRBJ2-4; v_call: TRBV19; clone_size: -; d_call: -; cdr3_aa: CASRGFKNIQYF; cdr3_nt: TGTGCCAGTAGGGGCTTCAAAAACATTCAGTACTTC
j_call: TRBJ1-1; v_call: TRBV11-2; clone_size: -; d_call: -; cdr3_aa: CASSPTAGVRTEAFF; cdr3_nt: TGTGCCAGCAGCCCGACCGCAGGGGTACGTACTGAAGCTTTCTTT
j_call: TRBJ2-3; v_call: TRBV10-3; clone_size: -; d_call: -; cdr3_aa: CAISAGEGDTQYF; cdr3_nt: TGTGCCATCAGTGCAGGGGAGGGGGATACGCAGTATTTT
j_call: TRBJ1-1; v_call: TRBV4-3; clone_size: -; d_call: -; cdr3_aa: CASSQDFRANTEAFF; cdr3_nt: TGCGCCAGCAGCCAAGATTTCAGAGCGAACACTGAAGCTTTCTTT
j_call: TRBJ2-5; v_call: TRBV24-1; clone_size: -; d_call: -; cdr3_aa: CATSDSGWGETQYF; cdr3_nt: TGTGCCACCAGTGATTCCGGTTGGGGAGAGACCCAGTACTTC
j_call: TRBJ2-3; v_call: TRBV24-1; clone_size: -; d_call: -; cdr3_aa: CATSDLLGRGTDTQYF; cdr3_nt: TGTGCCACCAGTGATTTACTGGGCCGCGGCACAGATACGCAGTATTTT
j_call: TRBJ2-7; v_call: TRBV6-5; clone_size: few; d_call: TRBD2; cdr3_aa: CAGSSGGSYEQYF; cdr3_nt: TGTGCTGGGTCTAGCGGGGGTTCCTACGAGCAGTACTTC
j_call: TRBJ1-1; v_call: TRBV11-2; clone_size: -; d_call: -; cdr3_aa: CASSPGTVRNTEAFF; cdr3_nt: TGTGCCAGCAGCCCTGGGACGGTTAGGAACACTGAAGCTTTCTTT
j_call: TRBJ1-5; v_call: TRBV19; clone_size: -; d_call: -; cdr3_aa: CASSIPGRVDQPQHF; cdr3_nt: TGTGCCAGTAGTATACCGGGCAGGGTTGATCAGCCCCAGCATTTT
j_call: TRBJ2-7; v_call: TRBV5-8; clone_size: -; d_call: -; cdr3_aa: CASITSGGSAYEQYF; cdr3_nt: TGTGCCAGCATCACGTCTGGTGGCTCGGCCTACGAGCAGTACTTC
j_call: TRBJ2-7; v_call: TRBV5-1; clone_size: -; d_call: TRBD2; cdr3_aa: CASSFGGEEQYF; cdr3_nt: TGCGCCAGCAGCTTCGGGGGGGAGGAGCAGTACTTC
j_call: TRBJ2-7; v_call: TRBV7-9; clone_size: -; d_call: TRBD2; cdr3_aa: CASSPGTSGRASEQYF; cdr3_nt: TGTGCCAGCAGCCCAGGGACTAGCGGGAGGGCTAGCGAGCAGTACTTC
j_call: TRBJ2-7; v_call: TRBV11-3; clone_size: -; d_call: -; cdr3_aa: CATDGPYEQYF; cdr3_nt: TGTGCCACAGACGGTCCCTACGAGCAGTACTTC
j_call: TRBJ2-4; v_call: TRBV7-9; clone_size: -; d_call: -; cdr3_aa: CASSLEAGPLYF; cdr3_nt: TGTGCCAGCAGCTTAGAGGCGGGACCACTCTACTTC
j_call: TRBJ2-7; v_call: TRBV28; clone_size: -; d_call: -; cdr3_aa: CASSSQRGIEQYF; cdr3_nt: TGTGCCAGCAGTTCCCAGAGAGGGATTGAGCAGTACTTC
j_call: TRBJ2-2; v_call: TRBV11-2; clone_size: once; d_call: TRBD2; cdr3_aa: CASTLWGGTNTGELFF; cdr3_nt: TGTGCCAGCACCCTCTGGGGGGGGACGAACACCGGGGAGCTGTTTTTT
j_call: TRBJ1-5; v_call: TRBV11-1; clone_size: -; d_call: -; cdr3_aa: CASASDPLRPQHF; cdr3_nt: TGTGCCAGCGCCTCCGACCCTTTGAGGCCCCAGCATTTT
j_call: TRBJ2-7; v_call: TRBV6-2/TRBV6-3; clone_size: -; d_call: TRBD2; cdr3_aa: CASSRPAGVNEQYF; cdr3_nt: TGTGCCAGCAGTCGGCCAGCGGGAGTGAACGAGCAGTACTTC
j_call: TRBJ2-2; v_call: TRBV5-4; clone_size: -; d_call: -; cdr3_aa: CASSPPQGLNTGELFF; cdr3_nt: TGTGCCAGCAGCCCTCCCCAAGGGCTGAACACCGGGGAGCTGTTTTTT
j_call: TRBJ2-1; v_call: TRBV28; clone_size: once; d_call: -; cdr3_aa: CASSFYNEQFF; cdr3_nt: TGTGCCAGCAGTTTCTACAATGAGCAGTTCTTC
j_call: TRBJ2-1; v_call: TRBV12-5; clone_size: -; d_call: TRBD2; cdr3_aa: CASGLSPLAGHYNEQFF; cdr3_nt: TGTGCTAGTGGTTTGTCGCCACTAGCGGGGCATTACAATGAGCAGTTCTTC
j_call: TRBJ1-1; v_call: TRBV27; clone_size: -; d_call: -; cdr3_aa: CASMYGGNTEAFF; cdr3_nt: TGTGCCAGCATGTACGGGGGGAACACTGAAGCTTTCTTT
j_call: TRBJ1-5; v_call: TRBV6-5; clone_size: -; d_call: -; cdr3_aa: CASSSYRDSNQPQHF; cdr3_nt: TGTGCCAGCAGTTCCTACAGGGATAGCAATCAGCCCCAGCATTTT